This T cell receptor beta chain is drawn from a study of blood T cell repertoires in COVID-19. Overall study: Italy, Spain and the United States were the sources of the convalescent and acute COVID-19 samples. In each case, the material was cDNA or gDNA derived from T cells, B-cell-depleted T cells, or PBMCs.

The CDR3 contains 14 residues. Germline V CDR1 and CDR2: MGHRA, YSYEKL. The V and J ends lost 0 bases and 0 bases respectively, with 5 bases between them. Original analysis: Reference gene primer amplification in the assay estimated nucleated cell counts. Sequencing was performed with immunoSEQ multiplex PCR; in TCRdb, only in-frame clones are kept and a portion is missing. V and J calls and clone size are given by that table; D and trimming were obtained from the DNA. The sample lists approximately 80,000 clones; about 88% were seen once. Sequences were obtained from peripheral blood. V gene TRBV4-1 combines with J gene TRBJ1-1; D not certain. The TCR comes from a human donor in a cohort sampled during active COVID-19. The CDR3 sequence is CASSQESVNTEAFF. As DNA, the CDR3 is TGCGCCAGCAGCCAAGAGTCTGTGAACACTGAAGCTTTCTTT.